The 18 T cell receptor beta chains below all came from one sample that was sequenced in a study of T-cell memory formation after mild COVID-19 (dated by TCRdb to about 2021). Libraries were built with 5' RACE. Reads for this sample came from an Illumina NovaSeq 6000. TCRdb handled the public reads itself, with Q25 trimming in fastp and clone calling in MiXCR, and kept productive beta chains. One record per CDR3 amino acid sequence lists the most common genes and DNA. For this sample the table gives roughly 130,000 distinct CDR3 sequences, of which about 6.5% were detected only once. The biggest ten clones account for roughly 2.2% of the sample. The sequencing input was PBMCs or a T cell subset sorted from them (not recorded which). Every receptor here comes from an adult woman who had mild COVID-19 (a few samples of this study predate the infection). The sample titles of this study are shuffled in the database, so cell type and time point are left out; the donor was told from shared clones.

This chain links TRBV7-9 with TRBJ1-1; the D is unclear. The CDR3 spans 13 residues. V was shortened by 3 bases and J by 5 bases, with 10 bases between the two germline ends. Germline V CDR1 and CDR2: SEHNR, FQNEAQ (reference sequence). The CDR3 here is CASSLLGRTEAFF. In DNA, the CDR3 is TGTGCCAGCAGCTTGCTAGGTAGGACTGAAGCTTTCTTT.

This clonotype has just a few counts. This sequence joins TRBV20-1 and TRBJ2-7; D gene uncertain. The CDR3 totals 14 residues. CDR1 is DFQATT and CDR2 is SNEGSKA in the germline V gene (reference sequence). CDR3: CSPMARAFSYEQYF. DNA for the CDR3: TGCAGCCCCATGGCCCGGGCCTTTTCCTACGAGCAGTACTTC.

This clonotype was detected a few times. V and J are TRBV12-3 or TRBV12-4 and TRBJ1-5; D not resolved. The CDR3 is 12 amino acids. V gave up 4 bases and J gave up 9 bases, with 10 bases separating them. CDR3 DNA sequence: TGTGCCAGCAGTTCCCAAGGGCGGCCCCAGCATTTT. The encoded protein is CASSSQGRPQHF.

This clonotype has just a few counts. The chain is built from TRBV12-3 or TRBV12-4 and TRBJ1-1; 8 positions match TRBD1. The CDR3 extends over 14 amino acids. V shed 6 bases and J 5 bases; nucleotides not matched to a gene: 8. CDR3 loop: CASSLQGGWTEAFF. In DNA, the CDR3 is TGTGCCAGCAGCCTACAGGGGGGTTGGACTGAAGCTTTCTTT.

The chain recombines TRBV6-1 with TRBJ1-1, with 7 bases aligning to TRBD1. Germline CDR1 and CDR2: MNHNS and SASEGT. The CDR3 runs 14 residues. Germline trimming cut 1 base from V and 5 bases from J; bases unmatched to any gene: 4. CDR3 nucleotides: TGTGCCAGCAGTGAAGGCAGGGGGTCTACTGAAGCTTTCTTT. It is translated as CASSEGRGSTEAFF.

This clonotype was detected ten times or more. The chain employs TRBV10-3 and TRBJ2-2; 9 nucleotides match TRBD2. Unmatched junction bases numbered 5, after V lost 4 bases and J lost 2 bases. CDR3 length: 16 residues. Germline values: CDR1 ENHRY, CDR2 SYGVKD. The CDR3, as DNA: TGTGCCATCAGTGTGCGACTAGCGGATAACACCGGGGAGCTGTTTTTT. This translates into CAISVRLADNTGELFF.

This clonotype occurred many times. V is TRBV10-3 and J is TRBJ2-1; TRBD2 agrees at 7 bases. Trimming at V came to 4 bases and at J to 0 bases, leaving 6 bases not matched to a gene. The CDR3 spans 16 residues. Germline lookup yields CDR1 ENHRY and CDR2 SYGVKD. CDR3 amino acids: CAISGVAGSSYNEQFF. The CDR3 nucleotides read TGTGCCATCAGTGGGGTAGCGGGCTCCTCCTACAATGAGCAGTTCTTC.

The chain couples TRBV6-1 to TRBJ2-7; 8 nucleotides agree with TRBD1. Germline V CDR1 and CDR2: MNHNS, SASEGT. This CDR3 contains 12 residues. Trimming removed 11 bases from V and 0 bases from J; junction bases left unmatched: 3. CDR3 coding DNA: TGTGCCGGACAGGGTCTCTCCTACGAGCAGTACTTC. This sequence encodes CAGQGLSYEQYF.

The rearrangement links TRBV5-1 to TRBJ2-3; 8 bases map to TRBD2. CDR1 is SGHRS, CDR2 YFSETQ, per germline. This CDR3 has 14 residues. The trim removed 0 bases at V and 6 bases at J, leaving 3 bases unmatched. DNA for the CDR3: TGCGCCAGCAGCTTGGAAGCGGGAGATGATACGCAGTATTTT. It is translated as CASSLEAGDDTQYF.

This clonotype has ten or more counts. The chain has TRBV19 and TRBJ2-7; D is perhaps TRBD2 (6 bases). CDR1 LNHDA and CDR2 SQIVND come from the germline V gene (reference sequence). This CDR3 has 15 amino acids. Trimming pared 6 bases from V and 7 bases from J, leaving 22 bases between. The CDR3 DNA sequence: TGTGCCAGTAGCCACATCGGGACCGGGAGTCAAGAGCAGTACTTC. Protein sequence: CASSHIGTGSQEQYF.

The V call is TRBV4-2, the J call TRBJ2-3, with D unclear. The germline gives CDR1 LGHNA, CDR2 YNFKEQ. Trimming removed 4 bases from V and 2 bases from J, with 13 bases in between. This CDR3 is 15 amino acids long. CDR3 protein: CASSPGAQHTDTQYF. In DNA form, the CDR3 reads TGTGCCAGCAGCCCCGGTGCTCAGCACACAGATACGCAGTATTTT.

In its sample, this clonotype was seen a few times. The chain joins TRBV20-1 to TRBJ1-4, with D possibly TRBD1 on 5 matching bases. Trimming removed 6 bases at V and 2 bases at J, with 16 bases between. CDR1 is DFQATT, CDR2 SNEGSKA, per germline (reference sequence). CDR3 size: 15 residues. The CDR3 sequence: CSANRQGWTNEKLFF. The CDR3 DNA sequence: TGCAGTGCAAATAGGCAGGGATGGACTAATGAAAAACTGTTTTTT.

This clonotype was detected a few times. This chain links TRBV9 with TRBJ2-1; D call uncertain. The germline V gene has CDR1 SGDLS and CDR2 YYNGEE. With 0 bases removed from V and 3 bases from J, the gap between germline ends came to 7 bases. This CDR3 is 14 amino acids long. This chain's CDR3 is CASSVELLYNEQFF. The DNA for the CDR3 is TGTGCCAGCAGCGTAGAACTACTCTACAATGAGCAGTTCTTC.

The gene calls are TRBV6-2 or TRBV6-3 and TRBJ2-3; TRBD1 matches at 8 bases. Germline V lookup: CDR1 MNHEY, CDR2 SVGEGT. This CDR3 has 15 amino acids. V lost 6 bases to trimming and J lost 4 bases; unmatched junction nucleotides: 9. The CDR3 region has the DNA TGTGCCAGCAGGCTCGACAGGGGATTCGCAGATACGCAGTATTTT. Protein: CASRLDRGFADTQYF.

The rearrangement joins TRBV4-2 to TRBJ1-5; D may be TRBD1 (5 bases). The germline V gene has CDR1 LGHNA and CDR2 YNFKEQ. CDR3 length: 14 amino acids. Trimming cost V 4 bases and J 6 bases, with 13 bases left between them. The CDR3 DNA sequence: TGTGCCAGCAGCCCCATGGGGACGGGTCAGCCCCAGCATTTT. It is translated as CASSPMGTGQPQHF.

This clonotype was seen a handful of times. The J gene is TRBJ1-2, the V gene TRBV29-1; 10 bases agree with TRBD1. Trimming cost V 6 bases and J 8 bases; bases outside gene matches: 9. CDR1 SQVTM and CDR2 ANQGSEA come from the germline V gene. The CDR3 is 13 amino acids. The CDR3 is CSVVPGQGWGYTF. The CDR3 DNA reads as TGCAGCGTCGTACCGGGACAGGGGTGGGGCTACACCTTC.

This clonotype was picked up many times. The chain employs TRBV29-1 and TRBJ2-1, with 11 bases matching TRBD2. Unmatched junction bases numbered 8, after V lost 7 bases and J lost 3 bases. This CDR3 has 15 amino acids. Germline V gives CDR1 SQVTM, CDR2 ANQGSEA. CDR3 amino acids: CSERPLAGGYNEQFF. The CDR3 DNA sequence: TGCAGCGAGCGTCCCCTAGCGGGAGGCTACAATGAGCAGTTCTTC.

In this sample, this clonotype turned up a few times. This chain uses TRBV12-3 or TRBV12-4 with TRBJ1-2; D not resolved. Trimming cost V 6 bases and J 10 bases, with 18 bases left between them. The CDR3 sequence is 13 residues long. The CDR3 bases are TGTGCCAGCAGCCTCGCTAGGGCGAGTGACTACACCTTC. Its translation is CASSLARASDYTF.